This is a list of T cell receptor beta chains from one sample in a study of early T cells in non-severe SARS-CoV-2 infection. Each CDR3 protein is one row after TCRdb ran MiXCR on the 5' RACE reads. The sample consists of approximately 84,000 distinct CDR3 sequences, more than 13% of them appearing once. The sequenced sample consisted of whole blood. All receptors derive from an adult who was a healthcare worker with PCR-confirmed SARS-CoV-2 infection or an uninfected control (not recorded which). Each CDR3 is given with its conserved first and last residue. Fields, in order: V gene, J gene, clone size, D gene, CDR3 DNA, CDR3 protein. The D gene is left open where the match is weak. Rows may omit the clone size; those that give it use once, few, many or a size class.

>TRBV28|TRBJ2-7|few|TRBD2
TGTGCCAGCAGTTTATCTTCTAGCGGGAAGGTCTACGAGCAGTACTTC
CASSLSSSGKVYEQYF
>TRBV10-2|TRBJ1-5|NA|TRBD1
TGCGCCGCGGGACAGGGTAATCAGCCCCAGCATTTT
CAAGQGNQPQHF
>TRBV5-4|TRBJ1-5|many|NA
TGTGCCAGCAGCTCCGACCGAAATCAGCCCCAGCATTTT
CASSSDRNQPQHF
>TRBV5-1|TRBJ2-1|NA|TRBD2
TGCGCCAGCAGCCGCCTAGCGGGAGGTAACAATGAGCAGTTCTTC
CASSRLAGGNNEQFF
>TRBV18|TRBJ2-3|few|NA
TGTGCCAGCTCGCGGACGGCAGATACGCAGTATTTT
CASSRTADTQYF
>TRBV28|TRBJ1-4|few|NA
TGTGCCAGCAGTTTGCGTTTAGCAACTAATGAAAAACTGTTTTTT
CASSLRLATNEKLFF
>TRBV29-1|TRBJ2-1|many|TRBD1
TGCAGCGTGTTGACAGGGTCCCCTTACAATGAGCAGTTCTTC
CSVLTGSPYNEQFF
>TRBV5-6|TRBJ2-1|few|TRBD1
TGTGCCAGCAGCTTGACAGGGGTGGGGTATGAGCAGTTCTTC
CASSLTGVGYEQFF
>TRBV14|TRBJ2-1|NA|TRBD2
TGTGCCAGTAGCCGATATCTTAGCGGGAGGGCCCTTAATGAGCAGTTCTTC
CASSRYLSGRALNEQFF
>TRBV15|TRBJ2-3|few|TRBD2
TGTGCCACCAGCAGCCGGGTTCTAGCGGGAGGGCCAACAGATACGCAGTATTTT
CATSSRVLAGGPTDTQYF
>TRBV12-3/TRBV12-4|TRBJ2-1|large|TRBD2
TGTGCCAGCAGTTTGGGAGCGGGACTTTACAATGAGCAGTTCTTC
CASSLGAGLYNEQFF
>TRBV7-9|TRBJ1-1|few|NA
TGTGCCAGCAGCTGGGACACGAACACTGAAGCTTTCTTT
CASSWDTNTEAFF
>TRBV29-1|TRBJ2-1|NA|TRBD2
TGCAGCGAACAGCGGGAGATCCATGAGCAGTTCTTC
CSEQREIHEQFF
>TRBV20-1|TRBJ2-7|many|TRBD2
TGCAGTGGCCGCCCTAGCGGGAGAGGTGAGCAGTACTTC
CSGRPSGRGEQYF
>TRBV28|TRBJ1-6|NA|NA
TGTGCCAGCAGGCCGGAGGGGAATTCACCCCTCCACTTT
CASRPEGNSPLHF
>TRBV7-9|TRBJ1-1|few|NA
TGTGCCAGCTCCAGGGCGAACACTGAAGCTTTCTTT
CASSRANTEAFF
>TRBV5-1|TRBJ2-4|few|NA
TGCGCCAGCAGCTCCGGTCTAGCCAAAAACATTCAGTACTTC
CASSSGLAKNIQYF
>TRBV6-2/TRBV6-3|TRBJ2-3|few|TRBD2
TGTGCCAGCACGTGGAGCGGGAGAGCAGATACGCAGTATTTT
CASTWSGRADTQYF
>TRBV12-3/TRBV12-4|TRBJ2-5|NA|TRBD2
TGTGCCAGCAGTTTCGGGACTAGGCAAGAGACCCAGTACTTC
CASSFGTRQETQYF
>TRBV28|TRBJ1-2|few|NA
TGTGCCAGCAGTTTAGGCTACCCGGACAGCTACATCAACTATGGCTACACCTTC
CASSLGYPDSYINYGYTF
>TRBV14|TRBJ2-1|few|TRBD2
TGTGCCAGCAGCATCCTAGCGGGATCCTACAATGAGCAGTTCTTC
CASSILAGSYNEQFF
>TRBV15|TRBJ2-1|few|TRBD1
TGTGCCACCAGCAGATTCGGGACAGGGATGGCGAATGAGCAGTTCTTC
CATSRFGTGMANEQFF
>TRBV28|TRBJ2-7|NA|TRBD2
TGTGCCAGCAGTTCACCAACCGCAGCGGGGCGTCGCTACGAGCAGTACTTC
CASSSPTAAGRRYEQYF
>TRBV25-1|TRBJ2-1|few|NA
TGTGCCAGCAAGTTCAGGGGCGAGGAGCAGTTCTTC
CASKFRGEEQFF
>TRBV7-9|TRBJ2-5|NA|NA
TGTGCCAGCAGCGCGGTGCTAGCAGATAAAGAGACCCAGTACTTC
CASSAVLADKETQYF
>TRBV4-1|TRBJ2-1|many|TRBD2
TGCGCCAGCAGCCAAGATTTTGGCGGCGGGAGGGCCGGGGTGCATGAGCAGTTCTTC
CASSQDFGGGRAGVHEQFF
>TRBV5-4|TRBJ2-2|many|NA
TGTGCCAGCAGCCCCGGTGGGGTGGAGCTGTTTTTT
CASSPGGVELFF
>TRBV28|TRBJ2-4|few|TRBD1
TGTGCCAGCACGGATGAACAGGGGCGGATGGTAGCCAAAAACATTCAGTACTTC
CASTDEQGRMVAKNIQYF
>TRBV28|TRBJ2-7|few|NA
TGTGCCAGCAGTTTTGAGCGGCAGCACTACGAGCAGTACTTC
CASSFERQHYEQYF
>TRBV20-1|TRBJ1-5|many|NA
TGCAGTGCTAGTCTGGATGCCTTTCAGCCCCAGCATTTT
CSASLDAFQPQHF
>TRBV7-9|TRBJ2-1|NA|NA
TGTGCCAGCAGCTTAGGCGAGAACTCCTACAATGAGCAGTTCTTC
CASSLGENSYNEQFF
>TRBV20-1|TRBJ2-5|NA|NA
TGCAGTGTGGAGAGGAAGACCCAGTACTTC
CSVERKTQYF
>TRBV20-1|TRBJ2-1|NA|NA
TGCAGTGCTAGAGATCGTCCTCATATCCACTACAATGAGCAGTTCTTC
CSARDRPHIHYNEQFF
>TRBV14|TRBJ2-7|few|NA
TGTGCCAGCAGCCCTTTGATCATCGGCTACGAGCAGTACTTC
CASSPLIIGYEQYF
>TRBV2|TRBJ2-7|many|TRBD2
TGTGCCAGCCGCGGACTAGTCCACGAGCAGTACTTC
CASRGLVHEQYF
>TRBV12-3/TRBV12-4|TRBJ1-1|few|NA
TGTGCCAGCAGTTTAATGGCAGGGACCTTAAATGAAGCTTTCTTT
CASSLMAGTLNEAFF
>TRBV5-1|TRBJ1-6|NA|NA
TGCGCCAGCAGCTTGGAGCCCCGGTCACCCCTCCACTTT
CASSLEPRSPLHF
>TRBV2|TRBJ1-1|few|TRBD1
TGTGCCAGCAAAGGACAGGGGTGGAACACTGAAGCTTTCTTT
CASKGQGWNTEAFF
>TRBV27|TRBJ2-7|few|NA
TGTGCCAGCAGGGCCAATAATGGGGGGCGCGGCGGTGAGCAGTACTTC
CASRANNGGRGGEQYF
>TRBV28|TRBJ2-7|few|NA
TGTGCCAGCAGGGGCCGTCAGCAGAATTACGAGCAGTACTTC
CASRGRQQNYEQYF
>TRBV12-3/TRBV12-4|TRBJ2-1|many|NA
TGTGCCAGCAGTTTAGGGGTAGGGGTCCACAATGAGCAGTTCTTC
CASSLGVGVHNEQFF
>TRBV10-2|TRBJ2-7|NA|TRBD1
TGCGCCAGCAGTGAGTTGGGACAGACCTACGAGCAGTACTTC
CASSELGQTYEQYF
>TRBV18|TRBJ2-7|few|TRBD1
TGTGCCAGCTCACCACCGGGACAGTCCTACGAGCAGTACTTC
CASSPPGQSYEQYF